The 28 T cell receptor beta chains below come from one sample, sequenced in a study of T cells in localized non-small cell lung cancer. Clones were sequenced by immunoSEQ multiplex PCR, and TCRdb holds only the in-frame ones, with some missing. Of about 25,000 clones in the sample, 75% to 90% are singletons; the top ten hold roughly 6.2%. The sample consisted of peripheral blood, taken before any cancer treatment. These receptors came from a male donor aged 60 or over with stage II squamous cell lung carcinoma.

The CDR3 nucleotides are TGTGCCAGTAGGGAGGGACATTCGTCGTATGGCTACACCTTC. Translating gives CASREGHSSYGYTF. The V call is TRBV19, the J call TRBJ1-2; D possibly corresponds to TRBD1 (6 bases). Germline CDR1 reads LNHDA; CDR2 reads SQIVND (reference sequence). The germline V and J ends were trimmed by 6 bases and 5 bases, with 16 bases remaining between them. This CDR3 comprises 14 residues.

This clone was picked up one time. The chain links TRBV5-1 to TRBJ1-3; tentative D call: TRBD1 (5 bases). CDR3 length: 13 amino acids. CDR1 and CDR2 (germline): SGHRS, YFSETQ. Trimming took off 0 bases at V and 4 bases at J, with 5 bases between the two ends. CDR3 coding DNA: TGCGCCAGCAGCTTGGGGACAGGAAACACCATATATTTT. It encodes CASSLGTGNTIYF.

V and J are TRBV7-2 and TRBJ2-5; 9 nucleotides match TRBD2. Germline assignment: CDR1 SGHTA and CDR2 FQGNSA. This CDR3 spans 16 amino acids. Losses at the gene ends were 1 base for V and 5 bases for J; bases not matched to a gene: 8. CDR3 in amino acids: CASSLGLAGARETQYF. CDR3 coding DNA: TGTGCCAGCAGCTTAGGGTTAGCGGGGGCGCGCGAGACCCAGTACTTC.

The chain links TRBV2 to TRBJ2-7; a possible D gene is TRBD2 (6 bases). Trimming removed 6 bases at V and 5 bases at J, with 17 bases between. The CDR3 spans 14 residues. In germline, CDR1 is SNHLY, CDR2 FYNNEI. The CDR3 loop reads CASRYIAESDEQYF. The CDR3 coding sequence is TGTGCCAGCAGGTACATAGCGGAATCCGACGAGCAGTACTTC.

This CDR3 is CASSLVGGLDGYTF. The CDR3 DNA reads as TGTGCCAGCAGTTTAGTGGGAGGGCTGGATGGCTACACCTTC. The V call is TRBV27, the J call TRBJ1-2; D not certain. CDR3 length: 14 residues. V was clipped by 2 bases and J by 6 bases, with 13 bases between them. In germline, CDR1 is MNHEY, CDR2 SMNVEV (reference sequence).

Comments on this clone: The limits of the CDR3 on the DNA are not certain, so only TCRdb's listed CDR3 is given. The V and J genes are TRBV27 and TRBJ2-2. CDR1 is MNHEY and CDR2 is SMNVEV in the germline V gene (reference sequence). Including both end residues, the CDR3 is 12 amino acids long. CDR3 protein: CASSFGAGELFF.

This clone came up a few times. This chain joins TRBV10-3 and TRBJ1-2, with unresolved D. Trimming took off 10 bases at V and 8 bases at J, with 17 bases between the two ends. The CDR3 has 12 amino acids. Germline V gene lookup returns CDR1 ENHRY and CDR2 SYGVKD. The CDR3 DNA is TGTGCCACCCTGGTCAGGCCCGGAGGCTACACCTTC. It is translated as CATLVRPGGYTF.

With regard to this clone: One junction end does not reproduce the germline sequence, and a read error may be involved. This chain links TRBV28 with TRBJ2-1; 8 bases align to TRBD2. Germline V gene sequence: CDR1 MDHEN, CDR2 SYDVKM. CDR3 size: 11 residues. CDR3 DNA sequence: TGTGCCAGCAGGGGGAGCGGGAGAATCATCTTC. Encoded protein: CASRGSGRIIF.

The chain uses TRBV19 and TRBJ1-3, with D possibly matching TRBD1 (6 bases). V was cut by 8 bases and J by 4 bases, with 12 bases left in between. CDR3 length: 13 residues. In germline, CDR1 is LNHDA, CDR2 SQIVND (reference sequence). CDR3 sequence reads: CASADSLGNTIYF. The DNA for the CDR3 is TGTGCCAGTGCGGACAGCCTGGGAAACACCATATATTTT.

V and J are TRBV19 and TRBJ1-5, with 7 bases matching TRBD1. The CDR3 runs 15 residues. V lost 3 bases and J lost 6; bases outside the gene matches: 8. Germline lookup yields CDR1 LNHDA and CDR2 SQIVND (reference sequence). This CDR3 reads CASSISQGMGQPQHF. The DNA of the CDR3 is TGTGCCAGTAGTATCTCACAGGGGATGGGTCAGCCCCAGCATTTT.

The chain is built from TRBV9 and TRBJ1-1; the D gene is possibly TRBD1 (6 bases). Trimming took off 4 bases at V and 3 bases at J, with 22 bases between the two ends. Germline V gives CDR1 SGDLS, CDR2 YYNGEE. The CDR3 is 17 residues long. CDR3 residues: CASSTNLGGHKDTEAFF. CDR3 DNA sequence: TGTGCCAGCAGCACAAACCTCGGGGGGCATAAGGACACTGAAGCTTTCTTT. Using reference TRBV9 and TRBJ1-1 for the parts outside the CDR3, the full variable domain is DSGVTQTPKHLITATGQRVTLRCSPRSGDLSVYWYQQSLDQGLQFLIQYYNGEERAKGNILERFSAQQFPDLHSELNLSSLELGDSALYFCASSTNLGGHKDTEAFFGQGTRLTVV.

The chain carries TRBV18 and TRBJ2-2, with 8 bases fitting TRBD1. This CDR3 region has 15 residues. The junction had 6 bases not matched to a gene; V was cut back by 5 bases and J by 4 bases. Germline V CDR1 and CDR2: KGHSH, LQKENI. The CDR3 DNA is TGTGCCAGCTCATCGCAAGGACAGGGCACCGGGGAGCTGTTTTTT. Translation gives CASSSQGQGTGELFF.

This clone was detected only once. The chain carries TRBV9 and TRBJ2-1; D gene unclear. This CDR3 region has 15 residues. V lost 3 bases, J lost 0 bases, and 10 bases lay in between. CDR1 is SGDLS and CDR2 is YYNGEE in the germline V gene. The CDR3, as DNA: TGTGCCAGCAGCGCTACAGTCTTCTCCTACAATGAGCAGTTCTTC. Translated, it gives CASSATVFSYNEQFF.

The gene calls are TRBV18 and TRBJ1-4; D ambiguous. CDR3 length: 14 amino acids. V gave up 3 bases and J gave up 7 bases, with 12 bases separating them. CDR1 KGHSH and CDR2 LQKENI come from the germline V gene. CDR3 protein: CASSPTSATEKLFF. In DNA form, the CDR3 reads TGTGCCAGCTCACCGACTTCAGCTACTGAAAAACTGTTTTTT.

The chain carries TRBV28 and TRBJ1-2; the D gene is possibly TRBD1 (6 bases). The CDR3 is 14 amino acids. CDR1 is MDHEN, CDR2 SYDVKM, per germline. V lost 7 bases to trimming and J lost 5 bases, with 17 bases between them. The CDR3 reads CASNYPGAGYGYTF. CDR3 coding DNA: TGTGCCAGCAATTACCCAGGGGCGGGGTATGGCTACACCTTC.

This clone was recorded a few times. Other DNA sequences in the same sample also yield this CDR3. The CDR3 region has the DNA TGTGCCAGCAGCCGGACGGTAATGAACACTGAAGCTTTCTTT. The encoded protein is CASSRTVMNTEAFF. J is TRBJ1-1 and V is TRBV6-5; D ambiguous. Germline V gene lookup returns CDR1 MNHEY and CDR2 SVGAGI. The CDR3 loop spans 14 amino acids. Trimming removed 6 bases at V and 0 bases at J, with 11 bases between.

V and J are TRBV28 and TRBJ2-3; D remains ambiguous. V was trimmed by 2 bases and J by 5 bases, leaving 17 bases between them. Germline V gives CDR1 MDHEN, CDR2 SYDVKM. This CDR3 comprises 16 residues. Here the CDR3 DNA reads TGTGCCAGCAGTTTAAATTCTGGGCCCCTGGGAGATACGCAGTATTTT. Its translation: CASSLNSGPLGDTQYF.

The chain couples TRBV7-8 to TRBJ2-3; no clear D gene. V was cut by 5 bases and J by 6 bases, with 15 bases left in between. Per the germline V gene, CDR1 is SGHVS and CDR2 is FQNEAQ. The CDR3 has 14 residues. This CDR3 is CASSPLLPGDTQYF. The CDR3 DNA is TGTGCCAGCAGCCCCCTTCTACCTGGGGATACGCAGTATTTT.

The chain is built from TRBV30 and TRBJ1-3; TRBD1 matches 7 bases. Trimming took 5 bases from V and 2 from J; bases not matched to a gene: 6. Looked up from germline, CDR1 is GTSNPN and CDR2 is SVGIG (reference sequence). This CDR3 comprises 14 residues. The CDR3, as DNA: TGTGCCTGGTACGACAGGGCGGCTGGAAACACCATATATTTT. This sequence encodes CAWYDRAAGNTIYF.

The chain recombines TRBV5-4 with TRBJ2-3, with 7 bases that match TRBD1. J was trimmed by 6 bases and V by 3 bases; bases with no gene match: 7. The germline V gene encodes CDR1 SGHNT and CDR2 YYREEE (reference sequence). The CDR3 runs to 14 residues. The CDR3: CASSSDRVGDTQYF. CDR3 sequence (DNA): TGTGCCAGCAGCTCTGACAGGGTCGGGGATACGCAGTATTTT.

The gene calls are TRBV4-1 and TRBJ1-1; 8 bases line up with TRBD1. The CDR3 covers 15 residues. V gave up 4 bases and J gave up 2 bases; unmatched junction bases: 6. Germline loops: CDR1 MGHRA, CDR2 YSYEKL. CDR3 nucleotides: TGCGCCAGCAGCCGGGAGGGACAGGAAAACACTGAAGCTTTCTTT. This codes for CASSREGQENTEAFF.

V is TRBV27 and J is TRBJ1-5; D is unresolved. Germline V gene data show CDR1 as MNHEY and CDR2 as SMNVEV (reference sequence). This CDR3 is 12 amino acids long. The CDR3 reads CASWEQNQPQHF. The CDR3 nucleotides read TGTGCTTCTTGGGAGCAGAATCAGCCCCAGCATTTT.

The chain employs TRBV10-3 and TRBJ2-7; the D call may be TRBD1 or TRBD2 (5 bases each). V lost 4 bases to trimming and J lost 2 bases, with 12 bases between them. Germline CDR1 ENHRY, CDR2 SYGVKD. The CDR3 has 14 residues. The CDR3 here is CAISAPGRTYEQYF. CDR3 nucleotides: TGTGCCATCAGTGCGCCGGGACGGACCTACGAGCAGTACTTC.

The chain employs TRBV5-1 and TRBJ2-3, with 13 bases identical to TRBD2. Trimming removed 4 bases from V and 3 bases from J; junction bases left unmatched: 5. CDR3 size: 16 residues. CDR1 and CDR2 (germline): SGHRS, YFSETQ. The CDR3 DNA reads TGCGCCAGCAGCACCCGACTAGCGGGAGGAACAGATACGCAGTATTTT. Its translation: CASSTRLAGGTDTQYF.

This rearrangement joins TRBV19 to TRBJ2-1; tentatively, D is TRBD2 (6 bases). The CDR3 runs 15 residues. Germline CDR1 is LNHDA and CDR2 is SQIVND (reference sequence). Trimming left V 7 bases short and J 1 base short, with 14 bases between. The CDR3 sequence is CASTEEGNSYNEQFF. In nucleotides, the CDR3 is TGTGCCAGTACCGAGGAGGGAAATTCCTACAATGAGCAGTTCTTC.

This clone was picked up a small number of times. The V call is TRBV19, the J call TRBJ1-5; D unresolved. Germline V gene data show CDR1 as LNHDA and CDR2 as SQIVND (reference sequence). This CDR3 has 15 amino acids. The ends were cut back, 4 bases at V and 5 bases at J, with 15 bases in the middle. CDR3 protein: CASSTNIPTDQPQHF. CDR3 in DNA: TGTGCCAGTAGTACGAATATCCCTACCGATCAGCCCCAGCATTTT. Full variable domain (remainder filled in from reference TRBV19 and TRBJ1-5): DGGITQSPKYLFRKEGQNVTLSCEQNLNHDAMYWYRQDPGQGLRLIYYSQIVNDFQKGDIAEGYSVSREKKESFPLTVTSAQKNPTAFYLCASSTNIPTDQPQHFGDGTRLSIL.

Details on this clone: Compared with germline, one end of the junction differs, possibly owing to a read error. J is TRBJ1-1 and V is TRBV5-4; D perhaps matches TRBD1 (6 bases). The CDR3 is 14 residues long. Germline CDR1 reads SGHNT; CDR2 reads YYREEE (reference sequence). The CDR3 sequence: CASSLDQGNAEAFF. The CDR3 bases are TGTGCCAGCAGCTTGGATCAGGGGAACGCTGAAGCTTTCTTT.

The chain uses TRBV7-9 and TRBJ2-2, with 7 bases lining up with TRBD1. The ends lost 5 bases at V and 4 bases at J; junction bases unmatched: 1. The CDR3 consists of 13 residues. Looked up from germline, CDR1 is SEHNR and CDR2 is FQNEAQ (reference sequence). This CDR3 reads CASSRDSTGELFF. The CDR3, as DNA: TGTGCCAGCAGCCGGGACAGCACCGGGGAGCTGTTTTTT.